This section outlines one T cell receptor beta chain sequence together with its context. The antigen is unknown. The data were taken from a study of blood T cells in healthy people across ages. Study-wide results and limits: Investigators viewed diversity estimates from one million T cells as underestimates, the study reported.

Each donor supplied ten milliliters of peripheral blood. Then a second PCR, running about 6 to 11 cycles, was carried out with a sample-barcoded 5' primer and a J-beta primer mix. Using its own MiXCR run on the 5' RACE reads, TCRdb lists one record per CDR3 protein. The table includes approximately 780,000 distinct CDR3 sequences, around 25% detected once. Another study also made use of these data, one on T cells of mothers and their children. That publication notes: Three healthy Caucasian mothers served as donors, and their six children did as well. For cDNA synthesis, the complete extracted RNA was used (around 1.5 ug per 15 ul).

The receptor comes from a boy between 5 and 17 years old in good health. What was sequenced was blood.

The CDR3 loop is CAIRDGTGELFF. As DNA, the CDR3 is TGTGCCATCAGGGACGGCACCGGGGAGCTGTTTTTT. The chain links TRBV27 to TRBJ2-2; the D call may be TRBD1 or TRBD2 (5 bases each). V was shortened by 10 bases and J by 4 bases, with 10 bases between the two germline ends. CDR1 and CDR2 (germline): MNHEY, SMNVEV (reference sequence). The CDR3 length is 12 residues.